This is a list of T cell receptor beta chains from one sample in a study of naive and memory T cell subsets. Via MiXCR, TCRdb re-called the 5' RACE reads, giving one row per CDR3 protein. Of tens of thousands of distinct CDR3 sequences listed, approximately 6.6% are singletons. The receptors here all came from a male donor in good health. Each CDR3 is given with its conserved first and last residue. A D gene is named only where the DNA matches it firmly. Only some rows state a clone size, as once, few, many or a class for expanded clones.

. TRBJ1-5 TRBV18 many TGTGCCAGCTCCCAGTGGGCGAAACAGCCCCAGCATTTT CASSQWAKQPQHF
TRBD2 TRBJ2-7 TRBV27 many TGTGCCAGCAGTTTTTTGACTAGCGGTTCGCCCTACGAGCAGTACTTC CASSFLTSGSPYEQYF
. TRBJ2-7 TRBV10-3 few TGTGCCATCAGTGAGTTTGCCCCGGGTCGAAGGAGTTCTTCCTACGAGCAGTACTTC CAISEFAPGRRSSSYEQYF
TRBD1 TRBJ2-6 TRBV18 . TGTGCCAGCTCACCTATCAGGACAGGGGATCTGTCGGCCAACGTCCTGACTTTC CASSPIRTGDLSANVLTF
. TRBJ2-7 TRBV14 many TGTGCCAGCAGCGCAATGGACAGCCCTTGGGAGCAGTACTTC CASSAMDSPWEQYF
TRBD2 TRBJ2-7 TRBV7-9 . TGTGCCAGCAGCGTTAGGGAGGGCGGCGAGCAGTACTTC CASSVREGGEQYF
. TRBJ1-1 TRBV29-1 few TGCAGCGTCCTGGCCACTGAAGCTTTCTTT CSVLATEAFF
. TRBJ2-1 TRBV5-4 . TGTGCCAGCACCCTGAGTGCGGGAACCTACAATGAGCAGTTCTTC CASTLSAGTYNEQFF
. TRBJ1-5 TRBV19 . TGTGCCAGTAGTATAGCGGTCCGGTCGACAGGTAGCCAGCCCCAGCATTTT CASSIAVRSTGSQPQHF
. TRBJ1-2 TRBV11-2 . TGTGCCAGCAGCTTATCAACAGGGCCTACTGGCTACACCTTC CASSLSTGPTGYTF
. TRBJ1-2 TRBV10-3 . TGTGCCATCAGTGAAGCTGTGGGGGACTATGGCTACACCTTC CAISEAVGDYGYTF
. TRBJ1-1 TRBV29-1 many TGCAGCGTTGGTCTTCGCACTGAAGCTTTCTTT CSVGLRTEAFF
. TRBJ2-1 TRBV19 few TGTGCCAGTACTCTTTACAATGAGCAGTTCTTC CASTLYNEQFF
TRBD1 TRBJ2-1 TRBV5-6 few TGTGCCAGCAGACTCATACGCCCGGGACAGGGAAGCAATGAGCAGTTCTTC CASRLIRPGQGSNEQFF
TRBD1 TRBJ2-5 TRBV2 many TGTGCCAGCTTACCGGGACAGGGGGAGTCGGGGACCCAGTACTTC CASLPGQGESGTQYF
TRBD1 TRBJ2-2 TRBV5-5 . TGTGCCAGCAGCATGGTAATGGCCAGGGGGCACACCGGGGAGCTGTTTTTT CASSMVMARGHTGELFF
. TRBJ2-7 TRBV18 few TGTGCCAGCTCACCCCTTGACTTTCGAAGGTCCCCTTTCGAGCAGTACTTC CASSPLDFRRSPFEQYF
. TRBJ2-3 TRBV5-5 many TGTGCCAGCAGCCTGGGAGGTCCCACAGATACGCAGTATTTT CASSLGGPTDTQYF
TRBD1 TRBJ2-7 TRBV12-3/TRBV12-4 many TGTGCCAGCAGTTCACAGGGGACGTATTCTGTTCCGAGGGAGCAGTACTTC CASSSQGTYSVPREQYF
. TRBJ2-5 TRBV3-1 . TGTGCCAGCAATAAAAACGGAGGCCAAGAGACCCAGTACTTC CASNKNGGQETQYF
. TRBJ1-1 TRBV20-1 few TGCAGTGCCCCAATTGAGGGTACGGCCCCCGCTGAAGCTTTCTTT CSAPIEGTAPAEAFF
TRBD2 TRBJ2-1 TRBV6-4 . TGTGCCAGCAGTACGTCTAGCGGGGGGGGCAGCAATGAGGAGTTCTTC CASSTSSGGGSNEEFF
. TRBJ1-1 TRBV18 few TGTGCCAGCTCATCAAGCGGGGACACTGAAGCTTTCTTT CASSSSGDTEAFF
TRBD1 TRBJ2-7 TRBV11-2 few TGTGCCAGCAGCAGCTCCGGGACAGGGATAGTCTACGAGCAGTACTTC CASSSSGTGIVYEQYF
. TRBJ2-1 TRBV10-1 few TGCGCCAGCAGTGAGCCATACGGGGGCCCGAGTTTCTTC CASSEPYGGPSFF
TRBD2 TRBJ2-7 TRBV7-9 . TGTGCCAGCAGCCTATTAGCGGGGGAACTCTCCTACGAGCAGTACTTC CASSLLAGELSYEQYF
. TRBJ2-1 TRBV29-1 many TGCAGCGTTGAAGATCTTGGGCAGGGATTGGGTTTCGATGAGCAGTTCTTC CSVEDLGQGLGFDEQFF
TRBD2 TRBJ2-3 TRBV20-1 . TGCAGTGCTAGTCTACTAGCGGGGGGACGCACAGATACGCAGTATTTT CSASLLAGGRTDTQYF
TRBD2 TRBJ2-3 TRBV30 . TGTGCCTGGAACGGGGGACTAGCGGGAGGATCTAGCACAGATACGCAGTATTTT CAWNGGLAGGSSTDTQYF
. TRBJ2-1 TRBV15 few TGTGCCACCAGCCTCGCGAGCGAGAATGAGCAGTTCTTC CATSLASENEQFF
. TRBJ2-6 TRBV18 many TGTGCCAGCTCACTAAGAAACGGAGACTCTGGGGCCAACGTCCTGACTTTC CASSLRNGDSGANVLTF
. TRBJ2-2 TRBV12-3/TRBV12-4 . TGTGCCAGCAGCCCTGCCATATCGAACACCGGGGAGCTGTTTTTT CASSPAISNTGELFF
. TRBJ2-1 TRBV20-1 many TGCAGTGCTAGAGATAAGGGGAGAGGGTTAGGACACAATGAGCAGTTCTTC CSARDKGRGLGHNEQFF
TRBD1 TRBJ2-1 TRBV14 many TGTGCCAGCAGCCGAGGGGGGACAGGATACAATGAGCAGTTCTTC CASSRGGTGYNEQFF
TRBD2 TRBJ2-1 TRBV24-1 . TGTGCCACCAGTGATTCCAACGGGGGTAGCGGGATATACAATGAGCAGTTCTTC CATSDSNGGSGIYNEQFF
TRBD2 TRBJ2-7 TRBV14 . TGTGCCAGCAGCCACGCCTCTAGCGGGTCTCAGTACTTC CASSHASSGSQYF
. TRBJ2-7 TRBV25-1 many TGTGCCAGCAGTGTTAATGGGGACGAGCAGTACTTC CASSVNGDEQYF
. TRBJ2-1 TRBV19 . TGTGCCAGTAGTACCCGTTCGGGTACCTACAATGAGCAGTTCTTC CASSTRSGTYNEQFF
. TRBJ1-2 TRBV20-1 . TGCAGTGCTAGCCCAGATAACTATGGCTACACCTTC CSASPDNYGYTF
TRBD1 TRBJ2-7 TRBV7-9 few TGTGCCAGCAGCTCCCGGGACAGCCAAGGCGAGCAGTACTTC CASSSRDSQGEQYF
. TRBJ2-1 TRBV19 few TGTGCCAGTAGCCCAGGGGGAGGCGTGAGCTCCTACAATGAGCAGTTCTTC CASSPGGGVSSYNEQFF
. TRBJ2-5 TRBV5-1 many TGCGCCAGCGGAGACGGCCCGAGGGAGACCCAGTACTTC CASGDGPRETQYF
. TRBJ2-2 TRBV2 . TGTGCCAGCAGTCTTCCGGGACCCCACACCGGGGAGCTGTTTTTT CASSLPGPHTGELFF
. TRBJ2-1 TRBV10-3 few TGTGCCATCACGGAAGACAGCTCCTACAATGAGCAGTTCTTC CAITEDSSYNEQFF
TRBD1 TRBJ2-5 TRBV12-5 many TGTGCTAGTGGTCCCGGACAGGGCGTGGAGACCCAGTACTTC CASGPGQGVETQYF
TRBD2 TRBJ2-7 TRBV29-1 . TGCAGCGCGGGGGGGGGGGCCTACGAGCAGTACTTC CSAGGGAYEQYF
. TRBJ1-1 TRBV7-9 many TGTGCCAGCAGCTCAATGACAGGCCTGGGCGAAGCTTTCTTT CASSSMTGLGEAFF
. TRBJ2-1 TRBV4-1 . TGCGCCAGCTCGCCCCTAGCAGACAATGAGCAGTTCTTC CASSPLADNEQFF
. TRBJ2-5 TRBV10-3 . TGTGCCATCTCAAGGGGACCCCAAGAGACCCAGTACTTC CAISRGPQETQYF
TRBD1 TRBJ2-1 TRBV7-8 many TGTGCCAGCAGTTTCGAAGGACAGGGGGGACATGAGCAGTTCTTC CASSFEGQGGHEQFF
. TRBJ2-5 TRBV7-2 many TGTGCCAGCAGCAACAGGGCTCAAGAGACCCAGTACTTC CASSNRAQETQYF
. TRBJ2-2 TRBV20-1 many TGCAGTGCTTTCCAGGGGGGCACCGGGGAGCTGTTTTTT CSAFQGGTGELFF
. TRBJ2-2 TRBV7-2 . TGTGCCAGCAGCTTGGGGCAGGGGCTCACCGGGGAGCTGTTTTTT CASSLGQGLTGELFF